These 3 T cell receptor beta chains were all obtained from the same sample, sequenced in a study of vaccination and CD4 T cells after COVID-19. No antigens are known for them. Stated treatment: roughly nine-day PBMC culture with coronavirus spike peptide pools or control peptides (ViraFEST assay). During the years 2011-2018, before the COVID-19 pandemic, the unexposed donor's CD4+ T cells were collected. The Oncomine TCR Beta short-read assay was applied to DNA of cultured CD4+ T cells. TCRdb ran MiXCR on the PCR reads and lists one entry per CDR3 protein. The sample carries roughly 7,600 distinct CDR3 sequences, 30% to 45% recorded once. Source material: CD4+ T cells from blood, cultured in vitro. The receptors were gathered from a human donor in good health.

The chain carries TRBV4-1 and TRBJ2-7; no clear D. V shed 4 bases and J shed 7 bases, with 8 bases lying between them. The V gene's germline CDR1 is MGHRA and CDR2 YSYEKL. This CDR3 region has 11 residues. The CDR3 DNA sequence: TGCGCCAGCAGCCTCTTTGAGGAGCAGTACTTC. Protein sequence: CASSLFEEQYF.

The table lists this clonotype with a few counts. The chain has TRBV6-1 and TRBJ1-1, with 7 bases lining up with TRBD1. This CDR3 contains 14 residues. Trimming removed 6 bases from V and 1 base from J; junction bases left unmatched: 5. Germline V gene sequence: CDR1 MNHNS, CDR2 SASEGT. The CDR3 bases are TGTGCCAGCAGCCGGGACAGCAAGAACACTGAAGCTTTCTTT. It is translated as CASSRDSKNTEAFF.

The V call is TRBV27, the J call TRBJ2-3, with TRBD1 as a possible D gene (5 bases). CDR1 is MNHEY, CDR2 SMNVEV, per germline (reference sequence). The CDR3 extends over 15 amino acids. V dropped 5 bases and J dropped 4 bases, with 16 bases sitting between them. CDR3 sequence (DNA): TGTGCCAGCAGTAGACAGTCCCAAGTTTCAGATACGCAGTATTTT. Its translation is CASSRQSQVSDTQYF.